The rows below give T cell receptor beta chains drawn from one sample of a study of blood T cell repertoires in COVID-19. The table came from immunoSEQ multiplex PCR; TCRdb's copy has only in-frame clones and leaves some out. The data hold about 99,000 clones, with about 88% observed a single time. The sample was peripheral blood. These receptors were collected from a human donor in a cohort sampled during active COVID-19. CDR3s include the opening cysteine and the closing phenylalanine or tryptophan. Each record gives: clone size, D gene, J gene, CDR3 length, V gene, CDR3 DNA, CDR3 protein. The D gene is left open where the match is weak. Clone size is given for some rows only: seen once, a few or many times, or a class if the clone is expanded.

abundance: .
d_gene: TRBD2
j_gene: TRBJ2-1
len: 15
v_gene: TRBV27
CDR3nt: TGTGCCAGCAGCTTAGGACTAGCGGGTTACAATGAGCAGTTCTTC
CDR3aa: CASSLGLAGYNEQFF

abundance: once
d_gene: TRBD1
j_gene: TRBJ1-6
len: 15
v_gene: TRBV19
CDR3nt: TGTGCCAGTAGTACCGGGGACAGGGTTAATTCACCCCTCCACTTT
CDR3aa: CASSTGDRVNSPLHF

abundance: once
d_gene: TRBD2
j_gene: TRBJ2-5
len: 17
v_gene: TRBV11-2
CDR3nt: TGTGCCAGCAGCCGCCAATTCTTAGCGGGAGCTTATGAGACCCAGTACTTC
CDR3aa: CASSRQFLAGAYETQYF

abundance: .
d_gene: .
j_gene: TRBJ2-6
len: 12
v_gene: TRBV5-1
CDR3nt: TGCGCCAGCAGCTTGGACCCGGGACAACTGACTTTC
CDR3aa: CASSLDPGQLTF

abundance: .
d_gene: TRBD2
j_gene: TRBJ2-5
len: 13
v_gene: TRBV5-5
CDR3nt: TGTGCCAGCAGCCCGGACGGGAGGGAGACCCAGTACTTC
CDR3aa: CASSPDGRETQYF

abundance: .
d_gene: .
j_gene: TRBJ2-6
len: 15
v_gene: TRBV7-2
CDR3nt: TGTGCCAGCAGCTCCGGTTCGGTTGGGGCCAACGTCCTGACTTTC
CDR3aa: CASSSGSVGANVLTF

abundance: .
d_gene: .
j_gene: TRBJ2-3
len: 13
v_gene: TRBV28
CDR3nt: TGTGCCAGCAGCCTTGGGGGGACGGATACGCAGTATTTT
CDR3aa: CASSLGGTDTQYF

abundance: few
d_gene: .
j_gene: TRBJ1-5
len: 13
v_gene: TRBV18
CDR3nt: TGTGCCAGCTCAGAGGCGGGCACTCAGCCCCAGCATTTT
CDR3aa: CASSEAGTQPQHF

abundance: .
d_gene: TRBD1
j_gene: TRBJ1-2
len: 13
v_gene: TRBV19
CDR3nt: TGTGCCAGTAGTTTCGACAGGGGGCAAAGCTACACCTTC
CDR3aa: CASSFDRGQSYTF

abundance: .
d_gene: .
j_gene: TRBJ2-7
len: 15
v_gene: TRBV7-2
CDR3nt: TGTGCCAGCGGATCGGGGGTTAGCTTCTCCTACGAGCAGTACTTC
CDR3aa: CASGSGVSFSYEQYF

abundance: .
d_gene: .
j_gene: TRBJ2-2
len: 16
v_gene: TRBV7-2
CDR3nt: TGTGCCAGCAGCTTAGTCGGAGGGCTGGACACCGGGGAGCTGTTTTTT
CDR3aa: CASSLVGGLDTGELFF

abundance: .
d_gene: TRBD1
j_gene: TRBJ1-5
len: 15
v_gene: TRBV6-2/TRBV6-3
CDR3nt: TGTGCCAGCAGCAAACGGACAGGGACGAATCAGCCCCAGCATTTT
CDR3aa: CASSKRTGTNQPQHF

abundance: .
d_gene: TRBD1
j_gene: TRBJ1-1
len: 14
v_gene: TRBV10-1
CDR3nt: TGCGCCAGCAGCCCCGGACAGGGGGCCACTGAAGCTTTCTTT
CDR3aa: CASSPGQGATEAFF

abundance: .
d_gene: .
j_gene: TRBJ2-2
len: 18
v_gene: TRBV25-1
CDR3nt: TGTGCCAGCAGTGAATTCATCATCGGGTCGGAGAACACCGGGGAGCTGTTTTTT
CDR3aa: CASSEFIIGSENTGELFF

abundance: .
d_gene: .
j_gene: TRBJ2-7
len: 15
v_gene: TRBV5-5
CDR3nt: TGTGCCAGCAGCTTGTTCTGGGACACCTCCTACGAGCAGTACTTC
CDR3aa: CASSLFWDTSYEQYF

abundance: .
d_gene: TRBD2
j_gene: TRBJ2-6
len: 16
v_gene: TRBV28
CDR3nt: TGTGCCAGCAGTTCTTTAAATTGGGGGGGAGCCAACGTCCTGACTTTC
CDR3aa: CASSSLNWGGANVLTF

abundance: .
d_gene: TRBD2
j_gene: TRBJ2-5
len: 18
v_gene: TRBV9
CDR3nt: TGTGCCAGCAGCACTCCAGCCTTGGGACTAGCGGGGAAAGAGACCCAGTACTTC
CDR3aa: CASSTPALGLAGKETQYF

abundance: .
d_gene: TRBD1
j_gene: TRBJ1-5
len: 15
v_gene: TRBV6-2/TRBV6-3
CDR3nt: TGTGCCAGCAGTCGACAGGGATATAGCAATCAGCCCCAGCATTTT
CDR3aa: CASSRQGYSNQPQHF

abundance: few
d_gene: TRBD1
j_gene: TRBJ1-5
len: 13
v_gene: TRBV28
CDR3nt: TGTGCCAGCGGTAGACAGGGTCATCAGCCCCAGCATTTT
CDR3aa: CASGRQGHQPQHF

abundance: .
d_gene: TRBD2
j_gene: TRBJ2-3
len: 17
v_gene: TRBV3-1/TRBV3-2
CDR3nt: TGTGCCAGCAGCTCCACGGGGGGGCTAATCGTAGCAGATACGCAGTATTTT
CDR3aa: CASSSTGGLIVADTQYF

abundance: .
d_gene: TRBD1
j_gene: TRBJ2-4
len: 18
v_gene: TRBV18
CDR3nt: TGTGCCAGCTCACCCTTCGACAGGGGTGGGAGTGCCAAAAACATTCAGTACTTC
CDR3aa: CASSPFDRGGSAKNIQYF

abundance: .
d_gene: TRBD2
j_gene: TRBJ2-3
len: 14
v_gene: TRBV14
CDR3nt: TGTGCCAGCAGCCAAGTATCGGGGGGGTCTACGCAGTATTTT
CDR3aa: CASSQVSGGSTQYF

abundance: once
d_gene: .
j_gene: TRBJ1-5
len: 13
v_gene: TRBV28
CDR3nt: TGTGCCAGCAGCCCCTATAGCAATCAGCCCCAGCATTTT
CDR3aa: CASSPYSNQPQHF

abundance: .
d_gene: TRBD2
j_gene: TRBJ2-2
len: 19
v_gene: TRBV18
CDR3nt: TGTGCCAGCTCACCACCAGGATCGGGACTAGCGGGGAACACCGGGGAGCTGTTTTTT
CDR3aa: CASSPPGSGLAGNTGELFF

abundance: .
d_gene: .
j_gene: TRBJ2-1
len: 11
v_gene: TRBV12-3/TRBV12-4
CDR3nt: TGTGCCAGCAGTTTAGCAGGACTGCAGTTCTTC
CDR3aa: CASSLAGLQFF

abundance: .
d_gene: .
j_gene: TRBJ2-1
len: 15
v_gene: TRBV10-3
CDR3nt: TGTGCCATCAGTGAGTCAGGACAGCTATACAATGAGCAGTTCTTC
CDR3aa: CAISESGQLYNEQFF

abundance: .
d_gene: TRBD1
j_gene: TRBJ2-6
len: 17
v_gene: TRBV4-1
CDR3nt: TGCGCCAGCAGCCCGGGACAGGGGGCGCTTGGGGCCAACGTCCTGACTTTC
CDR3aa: CASSPGQGALGANVLTF

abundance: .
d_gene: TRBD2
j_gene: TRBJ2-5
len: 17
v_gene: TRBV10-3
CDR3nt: TGTGCCATCAGTGAGCCGTCCGGGACTAGCGGGCAAGAGACCCAGTACTTC
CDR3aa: CAISEPSGTSGQETQYF

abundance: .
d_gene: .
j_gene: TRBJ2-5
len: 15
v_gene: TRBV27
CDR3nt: TGTGCCAGCAGTTTCAGGCGGGGAAACCAAGAGACCCAGTACTTC
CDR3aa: CASSFRRGNQETQYF

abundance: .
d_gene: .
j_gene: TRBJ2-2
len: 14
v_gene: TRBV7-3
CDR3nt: TGTGCCAGCAGCCCCGGGGTCGACACCGGGGAGCTGTTTTTT
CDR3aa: CASSPGVDTGELFF

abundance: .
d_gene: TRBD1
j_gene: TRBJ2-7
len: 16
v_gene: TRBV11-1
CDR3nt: TGTGCCAGCAGCTTATCCGACAGGGCCGGGTCCTACGAGCAGTACTTC
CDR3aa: CASSLSDRAGSYEQYF

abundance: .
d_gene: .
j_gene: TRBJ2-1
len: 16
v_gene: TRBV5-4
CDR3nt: TGTGCCAGCAGCGAACGGAGTGGGGGCCCCTACAATGAGCAGTTCTTC
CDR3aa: CASSERSGGPYNEQFF

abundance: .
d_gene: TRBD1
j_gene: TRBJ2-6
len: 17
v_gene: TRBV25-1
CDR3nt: TGTGCCAGCAGTGAAGGGGACAGGGTGGAGGGGGCCAACGTCCTGACTTTC
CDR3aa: CASSEGDRVEGANVLTF

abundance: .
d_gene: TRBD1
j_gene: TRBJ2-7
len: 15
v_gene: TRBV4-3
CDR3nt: TGCGCCAGCAGCCAGGGGGACAGGGGGCACTACGAGCAGTACTTC
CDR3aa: CASSQGDRGHYEQYF

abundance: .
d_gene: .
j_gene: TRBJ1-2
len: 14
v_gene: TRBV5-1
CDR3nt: TGCGCCAGCAGCTTGGGCCCGGACTCCTATGGCTACACCTTC
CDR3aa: CASSLGPDSYGYTF

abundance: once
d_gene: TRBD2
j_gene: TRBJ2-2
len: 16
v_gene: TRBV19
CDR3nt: TGTGCCAGTAGTATGATTAGCGGGAGCCAAGGCGGGGAGCTGTTTTTT
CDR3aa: CASSMISGSQGGELFF

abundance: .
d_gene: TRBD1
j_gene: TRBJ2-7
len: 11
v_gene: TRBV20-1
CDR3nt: TGCAGTGCCCTGACAGGGGCTGAGCAGTACTTC
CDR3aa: CSALTGAEQYF

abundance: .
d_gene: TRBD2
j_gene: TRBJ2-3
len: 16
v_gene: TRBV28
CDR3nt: TGTGCCAGCAGTTCATATGGAGCGGGAGCGGGAGATACGCAGTATTTT
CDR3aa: CASSSYGAGAGDTQYF

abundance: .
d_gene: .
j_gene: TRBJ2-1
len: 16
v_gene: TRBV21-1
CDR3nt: TGTGCCAGCAGCAAAGCCGAGGCACACGGGGACAATGAGCAGTTCTTC
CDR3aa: CASSKAEAHGDNEQFF

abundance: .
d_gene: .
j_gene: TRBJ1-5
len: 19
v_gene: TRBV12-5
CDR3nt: TGTGCTAGTGGTTTATCGATTGTTTCCCCCAGGGATAGCAATCAGCCCCAGCATTTT
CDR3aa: CASGLSIVSPRDSNQPQHF

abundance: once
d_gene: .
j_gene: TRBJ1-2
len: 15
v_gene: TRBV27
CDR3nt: TGTGCCAGCACCACTACCGAGGGTATAGGGAGGGGCTACACCTTC
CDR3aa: CASTTTEGIGRGYTF

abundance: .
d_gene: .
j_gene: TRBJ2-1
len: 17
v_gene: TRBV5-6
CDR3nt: TGTGCCAGCAGCTTGGCGGCCAGAGGCCTTTCCTACAATGAGCAGTTCTTC
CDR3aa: CASSLAARGLSYNEQFF

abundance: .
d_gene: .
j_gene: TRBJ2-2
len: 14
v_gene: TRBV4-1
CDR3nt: TGCGCCAGCAGCCAAGATCCTCGCACCGGGGAGCTGTTTTTT
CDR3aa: CASSQDPRTGELFF

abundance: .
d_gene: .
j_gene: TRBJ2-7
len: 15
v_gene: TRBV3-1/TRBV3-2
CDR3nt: TGTGCCAGCAGCCAGGGACATCTGAGCTCCTACGAGCAGTACTTC
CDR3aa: CASSQGHLSSYEQYF

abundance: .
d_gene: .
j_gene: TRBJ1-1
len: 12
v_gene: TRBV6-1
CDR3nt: TGTGCCAGCAGTGAGCTTAACGGACTTGCTTTCTTT
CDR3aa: CASSELNGLAFF

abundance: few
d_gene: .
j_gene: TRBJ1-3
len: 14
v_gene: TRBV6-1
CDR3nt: TGTGCCAGCAGTGAAGTTTACACAGGAAACACCATATATTTT
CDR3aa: CASSEVYTGNTIYF

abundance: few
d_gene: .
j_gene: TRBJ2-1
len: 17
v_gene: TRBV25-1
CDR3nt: TGTGCCAGCAGTGGAGGTTCTAGCGATAGCTCCTACAATGAGCAGTTCTTC
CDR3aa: CASSGGSSDSSYNEQFF

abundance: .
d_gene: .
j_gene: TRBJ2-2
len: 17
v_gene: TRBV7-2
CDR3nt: TGTGCCAGCAGCTTAGGTCTCAGGCTAAAAAACACCGGGGAGCTGTTTTTT
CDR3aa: CASSLGLRLKNTGELFF

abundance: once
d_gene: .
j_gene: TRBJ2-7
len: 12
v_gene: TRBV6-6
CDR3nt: TGTGCCAGTGCAGGGCGGGGCGGGGAGCAGTACTTC
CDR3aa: CASAGRGGEQYF

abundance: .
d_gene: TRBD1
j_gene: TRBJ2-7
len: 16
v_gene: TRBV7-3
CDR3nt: TGTGCCAGCAGCTTAACGGCGGGACAGGGAATCTACGAGCAGTACTTC
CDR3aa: CASSLTAGQGIYEQYF

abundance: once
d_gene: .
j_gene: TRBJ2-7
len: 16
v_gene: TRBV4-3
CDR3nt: TGCGCCAGCAGCCAGGAGGGGTTCGGGACAGCCTACGAGCAGTACTTC
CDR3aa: CASSQEGFGTAYEQYF

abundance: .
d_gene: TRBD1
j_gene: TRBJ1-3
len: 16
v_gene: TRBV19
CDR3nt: TGTGCCAGTAGCTCCCGGGACAGGAGCTCTGGAAACACCATATATTTT
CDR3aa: CASSSRDRSSGNTIYF

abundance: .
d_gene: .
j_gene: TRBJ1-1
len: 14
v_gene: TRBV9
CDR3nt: TGTGCCAGCAGCGCGGGACACATGAACACTGAAGCTTTCTTT
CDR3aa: CASSAGHMNTEAFF

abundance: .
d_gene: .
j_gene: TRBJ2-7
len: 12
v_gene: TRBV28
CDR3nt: TGTGCCAGCAGTCGCGCAAGCTACGAGCAGTACTTC
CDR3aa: CASSRASYEQYF

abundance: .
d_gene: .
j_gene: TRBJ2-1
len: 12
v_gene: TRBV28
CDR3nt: TGTGCCAGCAGTAGACTCCTCAATGAGCAGTTCTTC
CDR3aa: CASSRLLNEQFF

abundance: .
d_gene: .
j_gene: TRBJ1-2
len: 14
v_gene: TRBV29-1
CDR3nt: TGCAGCGTTGGTAGGGGTACAGGGCCCTATGGCTACACCTTC
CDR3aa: CSVGRGTGPYGYTF

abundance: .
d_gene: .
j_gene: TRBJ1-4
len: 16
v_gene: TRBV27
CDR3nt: TGTGCCAGCAGTCGTAACGAATTGGGGCGATTCGAAAAACTGTTTTTT
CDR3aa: CASSRNELGRFEKLFF

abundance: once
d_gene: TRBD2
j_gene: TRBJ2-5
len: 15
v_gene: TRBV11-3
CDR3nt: TGTGCCAGCAGCAACGGGTTCGGGGGGCAAGAGACCCAGTACTTC
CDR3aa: CASSNGFGGQETQYF

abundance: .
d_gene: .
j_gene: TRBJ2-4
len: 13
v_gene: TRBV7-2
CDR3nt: TGTGCCAGCAGCTTCGGGGGTGTGGACATTCAGTACTTC
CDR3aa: CASSFGGVDIQYF